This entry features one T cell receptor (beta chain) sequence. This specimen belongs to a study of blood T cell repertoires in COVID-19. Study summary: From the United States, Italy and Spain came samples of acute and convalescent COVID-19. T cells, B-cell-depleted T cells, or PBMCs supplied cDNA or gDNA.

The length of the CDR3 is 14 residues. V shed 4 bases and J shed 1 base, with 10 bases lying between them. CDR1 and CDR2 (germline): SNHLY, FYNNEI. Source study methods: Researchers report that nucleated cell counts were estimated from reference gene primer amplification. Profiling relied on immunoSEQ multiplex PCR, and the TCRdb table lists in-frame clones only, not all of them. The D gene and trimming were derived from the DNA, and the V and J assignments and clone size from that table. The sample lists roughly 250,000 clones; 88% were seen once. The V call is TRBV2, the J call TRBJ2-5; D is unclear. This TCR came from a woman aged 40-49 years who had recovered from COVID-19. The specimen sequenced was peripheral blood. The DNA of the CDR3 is TGTGCCAGCAGTGTTACTGCATTCCAAGAGACCCAGTACTTC. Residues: CASSVTAFQETQYF.